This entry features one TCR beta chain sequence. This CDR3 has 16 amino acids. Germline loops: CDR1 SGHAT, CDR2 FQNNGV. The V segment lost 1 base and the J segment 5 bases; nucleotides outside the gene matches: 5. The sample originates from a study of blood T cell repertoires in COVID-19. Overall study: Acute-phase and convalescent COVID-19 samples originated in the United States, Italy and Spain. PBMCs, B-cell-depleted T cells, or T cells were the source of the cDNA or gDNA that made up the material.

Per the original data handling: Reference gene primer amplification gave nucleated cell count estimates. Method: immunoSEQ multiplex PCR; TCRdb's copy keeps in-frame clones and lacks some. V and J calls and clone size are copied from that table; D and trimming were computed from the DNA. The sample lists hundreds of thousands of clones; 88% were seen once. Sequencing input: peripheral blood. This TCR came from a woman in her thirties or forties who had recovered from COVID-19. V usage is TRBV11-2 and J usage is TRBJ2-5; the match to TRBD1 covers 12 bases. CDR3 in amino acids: CASSLGGTGGRETQYF. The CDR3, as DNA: TGTGCCAGCAGCTTAGGCGGGACAGGGGGCCGGGAGACCCAGTACTTC.